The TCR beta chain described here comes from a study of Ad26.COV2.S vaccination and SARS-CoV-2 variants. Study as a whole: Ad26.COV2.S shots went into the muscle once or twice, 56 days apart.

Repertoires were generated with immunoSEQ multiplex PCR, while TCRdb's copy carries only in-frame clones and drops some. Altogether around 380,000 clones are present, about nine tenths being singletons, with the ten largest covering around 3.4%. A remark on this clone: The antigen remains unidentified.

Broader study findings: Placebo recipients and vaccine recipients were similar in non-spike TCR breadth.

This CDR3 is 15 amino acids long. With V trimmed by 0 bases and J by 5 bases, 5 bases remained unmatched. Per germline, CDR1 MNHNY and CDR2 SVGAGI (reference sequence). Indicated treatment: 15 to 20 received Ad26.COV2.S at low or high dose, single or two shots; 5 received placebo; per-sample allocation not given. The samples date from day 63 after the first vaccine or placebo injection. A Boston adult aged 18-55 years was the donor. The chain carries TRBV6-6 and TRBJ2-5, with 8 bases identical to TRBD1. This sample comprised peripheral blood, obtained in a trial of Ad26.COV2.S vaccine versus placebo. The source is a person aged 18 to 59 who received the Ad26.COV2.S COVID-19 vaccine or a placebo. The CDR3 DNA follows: TGTGCCAGCAGTTACTCAGGCAGGGGGCAGGAGACCCAGTACTTC. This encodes CASSYSGRGQETQYF.